This T cell receptor (beta chain) came from a study of blood T cell repertoires in COVID-19. Libraries were prepared by immunoSEQ multiplex PCR; TCRdb keeps only in-frame clonotypes and omits some of them. The sample has 120,000 to 150,000 clones, 84% seen once; the top ten hold more than 5%. Which cohort a participant joined came from the clinical history participants gave. With 1 base removed from V and 5 bases from J, the gap between germline ends came to 6 bases. The germline gives CDR1 SGHVS, CDR2 FQNEAQ. This CDR3 has 13 residues. The sequence was collected from a woman aged 50 to 65 who had been exposed to COVID-19. The rearrangement joins TRBV7-8 to TRBJ2-1; D not resolved. Input material: PBMCs or T cells enriched from blood (not recorded which). CDR3 residues: CASSLVRDNEQFF. The CDR3, as DNA: TGTGCCAGCAGCTTAGTGCGAGACAATGAGCAGTTCTTC.